The sequence of this T cell receptor (beta chain) was determined in a study of human T cells and chemical hapten exposure. A few counts support this clonotype. Individual cDNA molecules each carried unique molecular identifiers attached by the library. TCRdb independently ran MiXCR on the RACE reads; one entry per CDR3 protein. The sample lists about 100,000 distinct CDR3 sequences, more than 9.5% occurring once. From germline, CDR1 is MNHEY and CDR2 SVGEGT. This CDR3 spans 15 amino acids. The V gene end was trimmed by 2 bases and the J gene end by 4 bases; junction bases not matched to a gene: 2. The time point was: patch test 1, 2 weeks after DPC sensitization. Described treatment: therapeutic diphenylcyclopropenone sensitization with weekly scalp DPC.

The clonotype was recovered from a woman in her thirties or forties with alopecia areata. Some clones in this sample may be carry-over from other donors' samples. This sample comprised whole blood, obtained in connection with sensitization to the hapten diphenylcyclopropenone (DPC). This chain connects TRBV6-2 or TRBV6-3 to TRBJ2-5; 12 bases are a match to TRBD2. The CDR3 reads CASSYRGLAGETQYF. In nucleotides, the CDR3 is TGTGCCAGCAGTTACCGGGGACTAGCGGGAGAGACCCAGTACTTC.